This section outlines one T cell receptor beta chain sequence together with its context. Adult donors, all healthy and HIV-negative, had no recent acute infections or vaccinations. Everyone who donated was a Caucasian adult who lived in Nashville, Tennessee. For unsorted samples, genomic DNA was extracted from tens of millions of PBMCs. Per the study methods: Junction-only immunoSEQ sequences carried no quality scores, so filtering differed. The table came from immunoSEQ multiplex PCR; TCRdb's copy has only in-frame clones and leaves some out. The V and J calls and clone size are taken from that table; D and trimming were inferred from the DNA. The profile covers 450,000 to 500,000 clones, with 65% to 85% appearing a single time and roughly an eighth taken by the ten largest. The data were taken from a study of shared clonotypes between healthy human individuals. CDR1 and CDR2 from the germline V gene are MNHEY and SVGAGI. V lost 0 bases to trimming and J lost 2 bases, with 10 bases between them. This CDR3 spans 15 amino acids.

The V gene is TRBV6-5, the J gene TRBJ1-1, with D maybe TRBD1 (5 bases). Material for sequencing was PBMCs. The TCR sequence derives from a woman aged 40 to 55 in good health. Some clones in this sample may be carry-over from other donors' samples. Here the CDR3 DNA reads TGTGCCAGCAGTTACTCTGGGACCTCAAACACTGAAGCTTTCTTT. It yields the protein CASSYSGTSNTEAFF.